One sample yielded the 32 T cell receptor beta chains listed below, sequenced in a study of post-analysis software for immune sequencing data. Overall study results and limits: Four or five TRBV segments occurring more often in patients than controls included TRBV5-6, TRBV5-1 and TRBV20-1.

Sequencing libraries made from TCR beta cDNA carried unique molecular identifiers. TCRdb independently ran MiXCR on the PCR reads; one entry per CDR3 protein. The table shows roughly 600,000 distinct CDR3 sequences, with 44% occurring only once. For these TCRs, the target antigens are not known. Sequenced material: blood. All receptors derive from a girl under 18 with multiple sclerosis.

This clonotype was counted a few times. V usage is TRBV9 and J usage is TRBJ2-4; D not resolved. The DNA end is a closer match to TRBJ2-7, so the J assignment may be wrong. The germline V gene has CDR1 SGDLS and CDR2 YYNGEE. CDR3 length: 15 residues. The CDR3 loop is CASSVGSGVGYEQYF. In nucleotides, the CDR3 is TGTGCCAGCAGCGTAGGATCTGGGGTAGGGTACGAGCAGTACTTC.

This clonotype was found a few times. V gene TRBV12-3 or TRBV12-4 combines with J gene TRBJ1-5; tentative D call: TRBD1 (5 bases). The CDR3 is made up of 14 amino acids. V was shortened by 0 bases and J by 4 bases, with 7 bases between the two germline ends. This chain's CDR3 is CASSLAGRNQPQHF. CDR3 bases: TGTGCCAGCAGTTTAGCGGGACGGAATCAGCCCCAGCATTTT.

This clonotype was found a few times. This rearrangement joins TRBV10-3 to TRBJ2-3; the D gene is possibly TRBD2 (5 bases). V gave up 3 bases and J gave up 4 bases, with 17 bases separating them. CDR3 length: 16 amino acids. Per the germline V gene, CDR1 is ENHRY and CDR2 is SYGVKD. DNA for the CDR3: TGTGCCATCAGTGAACCACGGACGGACGGGGCAGATACGCAGTATTTT. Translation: CAISEPRTDGADTQYF.

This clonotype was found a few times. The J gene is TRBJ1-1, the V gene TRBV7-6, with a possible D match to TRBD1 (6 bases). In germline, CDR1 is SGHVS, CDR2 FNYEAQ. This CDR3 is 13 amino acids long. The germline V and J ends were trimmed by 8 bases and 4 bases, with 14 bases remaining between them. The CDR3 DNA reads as TGTGCCAGCCGGAGAGGGGGGGGCACTGAAGCTTTCTTT. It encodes CASRRGGGTEAFF.

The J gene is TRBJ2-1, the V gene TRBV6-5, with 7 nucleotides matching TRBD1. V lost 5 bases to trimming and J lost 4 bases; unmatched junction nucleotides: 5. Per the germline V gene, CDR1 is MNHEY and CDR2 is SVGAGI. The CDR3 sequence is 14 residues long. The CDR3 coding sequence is TGTGCCAGCAGTCGGAGACAGGGTTACAATGAGCAGTTCTTC. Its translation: CASSRRQGYNEQFF.

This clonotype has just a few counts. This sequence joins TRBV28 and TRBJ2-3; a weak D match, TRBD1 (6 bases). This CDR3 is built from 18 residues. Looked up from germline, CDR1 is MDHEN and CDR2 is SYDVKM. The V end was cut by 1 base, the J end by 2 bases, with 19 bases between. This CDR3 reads CASSLSVPPHRDTDTQYF. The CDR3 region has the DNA TGTGCCAGCAGTTTATCGGTTCCTCCACACAGGGACACAGATACGCAGTATTTT.

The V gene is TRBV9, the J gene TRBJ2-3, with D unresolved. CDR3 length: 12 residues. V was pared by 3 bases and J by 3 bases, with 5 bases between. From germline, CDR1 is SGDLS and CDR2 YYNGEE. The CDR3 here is CASSAITDTQYF. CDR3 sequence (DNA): TGTGCCAGCAGCGCCATTACAGATACGCAGTATTTT.

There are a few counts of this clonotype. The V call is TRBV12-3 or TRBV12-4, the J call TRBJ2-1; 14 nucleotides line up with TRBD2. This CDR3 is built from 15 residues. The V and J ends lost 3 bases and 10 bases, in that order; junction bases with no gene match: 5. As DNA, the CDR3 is TGTGCCAGCAGTTTGGGACTAGCGGGGGTAGGCGAGCAGTTCTTC. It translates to CASSLGLAGVGEQFF.

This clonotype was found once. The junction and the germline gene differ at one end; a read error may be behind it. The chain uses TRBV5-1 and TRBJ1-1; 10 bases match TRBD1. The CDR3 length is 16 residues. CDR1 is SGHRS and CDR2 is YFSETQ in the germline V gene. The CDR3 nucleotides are TGCACCAGCAGCTTCCCCCGGGACAGGGGCCACACTGAAGCTTTCTTT. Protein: CTSSFPRDRGHTEAFF. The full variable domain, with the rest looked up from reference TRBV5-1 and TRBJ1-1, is KAGVTQTPRYLIKTRGQQVTLSCSPISGHRSVSWYQQTPGQGLQFLFEYFSETQRNKGNFPGRFSGRQFSNSRSEMNVSTLELGDSALYLCTSSFPRDRGHTEAFFGQGTRLTVV.

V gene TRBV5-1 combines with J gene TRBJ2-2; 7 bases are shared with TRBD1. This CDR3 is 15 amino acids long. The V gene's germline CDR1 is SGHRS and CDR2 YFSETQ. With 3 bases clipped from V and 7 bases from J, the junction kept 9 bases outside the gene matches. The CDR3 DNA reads TGCGCCAGCAGCTCTTTTAGGGGGCGGAACGGGGAGCTGTTTTTT. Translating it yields CASSSFRGRNGELFF.

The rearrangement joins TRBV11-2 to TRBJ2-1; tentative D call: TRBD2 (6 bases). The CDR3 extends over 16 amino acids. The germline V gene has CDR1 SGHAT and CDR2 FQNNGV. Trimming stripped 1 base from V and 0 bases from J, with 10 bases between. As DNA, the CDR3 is TGTGCCAGCAGCTTAGGGGACGGGAGCTCCTACAATGAGCAGTTCTTC. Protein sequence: CASSLGDGSSYNEQFF. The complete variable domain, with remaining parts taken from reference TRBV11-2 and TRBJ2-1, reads EAGVAQSPRYKIIEKRQSVAFWCNPISGHATLYWYQQILGQGPKLLIQFQNNGVVDDSQLPKDRFSAERLKGVDSTLKIQPAKLEDSAVYLCASSLGDGSSYNEQFFGPGTRLTVL.

This CDR3 reads CAISEIGIVGETEAFF. The CDR3 bases are TGTGCCATCAGTGAAATTGGTATAGTCGGGGAGACTGAAGCTTTCTTT. V usage is TRBV10-3 and J usage is TRBJ1-1; D uncertain. Germline V gives CDR1 ENHRY, CDR2 SYGVKD. The CDR3 loop spans 16 amino acids. The germline V and J ends were trimmed by 3 bases and 5 bases, with 19 bases remaining between them.

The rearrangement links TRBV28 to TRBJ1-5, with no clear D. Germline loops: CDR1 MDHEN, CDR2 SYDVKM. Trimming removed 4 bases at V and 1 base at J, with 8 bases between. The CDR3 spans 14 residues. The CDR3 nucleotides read TGTGCCAGCAGTTCCGACCCGAGCAATCAGCCCCAGCATTTT. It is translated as CASSSDPSNQPQHF. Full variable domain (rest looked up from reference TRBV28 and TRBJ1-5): DVKVTQSSRYLVKRTGEKVFLECVQDMDHENMFWYRQDPGLGLRLIYFSYDVKMKEKGDIPEGYSVSREKKERFSLILESASTNQTSMYLCASSSDPSNQPQHFGDGTRLSIL.

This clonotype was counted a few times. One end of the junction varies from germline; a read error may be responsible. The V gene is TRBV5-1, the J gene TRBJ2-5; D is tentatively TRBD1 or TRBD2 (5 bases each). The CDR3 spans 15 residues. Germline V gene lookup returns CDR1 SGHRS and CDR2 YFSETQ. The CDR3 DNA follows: TGCGCCAGCAACTTGCAGGGACCCCACCAAGAGACCCAGTACTTC. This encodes CASNLQGPHQETQYF.

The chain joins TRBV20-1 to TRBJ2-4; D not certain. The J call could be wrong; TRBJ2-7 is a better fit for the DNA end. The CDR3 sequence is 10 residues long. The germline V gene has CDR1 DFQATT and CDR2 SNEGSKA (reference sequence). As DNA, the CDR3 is TGCAGTGCTTATAACTACGAGCAGTACTTC. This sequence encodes CSAYNYEQYF.

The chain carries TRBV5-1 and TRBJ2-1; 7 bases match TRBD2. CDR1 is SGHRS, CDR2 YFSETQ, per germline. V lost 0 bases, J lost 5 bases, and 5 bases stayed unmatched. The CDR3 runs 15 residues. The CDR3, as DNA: TGCGCCAGCAGCTTGGGGGAGGGCCCCCACAATGAGCAGTTCTTC. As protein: CASSLGEGPHNEQFF.

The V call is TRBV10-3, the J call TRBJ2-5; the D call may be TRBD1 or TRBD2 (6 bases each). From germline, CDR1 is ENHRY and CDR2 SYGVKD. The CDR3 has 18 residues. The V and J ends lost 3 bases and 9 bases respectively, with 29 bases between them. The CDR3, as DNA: TGTGCCATCAGTGATAAAGCCAGGTCGATAATCTTGGAGGGGGCCCAGTACTTC. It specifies CAISDKARSIILEGAQYF.

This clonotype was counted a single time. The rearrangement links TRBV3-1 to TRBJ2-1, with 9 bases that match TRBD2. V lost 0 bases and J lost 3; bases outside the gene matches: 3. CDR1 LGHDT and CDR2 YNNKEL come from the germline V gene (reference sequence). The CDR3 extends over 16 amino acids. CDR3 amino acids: CASSQDGGGDYNEQFF. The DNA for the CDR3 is TGTGCCAGCAGCCAAGATGGCGGGGGGGACTACAATGAGCAGTTCTTC.

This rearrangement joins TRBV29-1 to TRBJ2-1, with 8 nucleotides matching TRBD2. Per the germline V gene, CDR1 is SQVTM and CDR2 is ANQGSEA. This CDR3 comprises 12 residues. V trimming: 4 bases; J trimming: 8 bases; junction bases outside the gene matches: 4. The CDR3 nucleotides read TGCAGCGTTGGGACTAGCTCCGATGAGCAGTTCTTC. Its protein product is CSVGTSSDEQFF.

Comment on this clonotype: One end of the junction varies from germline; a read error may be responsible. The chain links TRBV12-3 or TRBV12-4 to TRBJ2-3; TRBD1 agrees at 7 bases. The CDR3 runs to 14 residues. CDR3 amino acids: CASSLNRGIDMQYF. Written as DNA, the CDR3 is TGTGCCAGCAGTTTAAACAGGGGAATAGATATGCAGTATTTT.

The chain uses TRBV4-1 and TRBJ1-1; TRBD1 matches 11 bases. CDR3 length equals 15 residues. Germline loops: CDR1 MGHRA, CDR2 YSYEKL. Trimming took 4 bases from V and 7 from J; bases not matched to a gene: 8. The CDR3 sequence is CASSLSGQGEGEAFF. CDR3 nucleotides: TGCGCCAGCAGCCTATCGGGACAGGGGGAGGGTGAAGCTTTCTTT.

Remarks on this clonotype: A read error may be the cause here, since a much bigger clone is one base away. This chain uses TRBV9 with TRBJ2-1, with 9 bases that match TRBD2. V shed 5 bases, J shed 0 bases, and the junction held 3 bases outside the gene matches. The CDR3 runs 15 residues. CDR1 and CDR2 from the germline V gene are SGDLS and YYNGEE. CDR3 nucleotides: TGTGCCAGCAGTCCTAGCGGGGACTCCTACAATGAGCAGTTCTTC. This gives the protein CASSPSGDSYNEQFF.

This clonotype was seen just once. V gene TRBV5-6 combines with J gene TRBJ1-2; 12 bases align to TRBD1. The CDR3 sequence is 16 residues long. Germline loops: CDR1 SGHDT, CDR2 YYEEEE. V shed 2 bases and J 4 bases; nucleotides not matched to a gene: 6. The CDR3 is CASSLPGQGASYGYTF. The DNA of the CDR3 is TGTGCCAGCAGCTTACCGGGACAGGGGGCGAGCTATGGCTACACCTTC.

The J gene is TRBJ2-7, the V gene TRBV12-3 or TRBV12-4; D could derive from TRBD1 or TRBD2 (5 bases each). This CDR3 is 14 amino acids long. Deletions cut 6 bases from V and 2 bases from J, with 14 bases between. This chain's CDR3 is CASSRDPHPYEQYF. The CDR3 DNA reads TGTGCCAGCAGCCGGGACCCCCATCCCTACGAGCAGTACTTC.

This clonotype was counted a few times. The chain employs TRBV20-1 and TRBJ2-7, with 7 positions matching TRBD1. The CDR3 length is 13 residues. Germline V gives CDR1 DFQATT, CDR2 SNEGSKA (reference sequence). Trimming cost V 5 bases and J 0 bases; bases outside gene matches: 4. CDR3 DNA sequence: TGCAGTGCTGCTGGGACAGACTCCTACGAGCAGTACTTC. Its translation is CSAAGTDSYEQYF.

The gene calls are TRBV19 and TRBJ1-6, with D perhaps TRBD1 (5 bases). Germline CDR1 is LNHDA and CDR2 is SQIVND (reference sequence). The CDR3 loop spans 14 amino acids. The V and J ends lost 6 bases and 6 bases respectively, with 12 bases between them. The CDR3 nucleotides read TGTGCCAGTAGCCGGGGGAATTCTAATTCACCCCTCCACTTT. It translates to CASSRGNSNSPLHF.

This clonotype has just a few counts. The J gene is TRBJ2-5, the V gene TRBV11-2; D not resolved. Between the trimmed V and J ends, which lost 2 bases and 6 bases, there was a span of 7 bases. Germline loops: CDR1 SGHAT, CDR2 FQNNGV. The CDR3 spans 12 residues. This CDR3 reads CASSLSLKTQYF. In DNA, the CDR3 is TGTGCCAGCAGCTTAAGTTTGAAGACCCAGTACTTC.

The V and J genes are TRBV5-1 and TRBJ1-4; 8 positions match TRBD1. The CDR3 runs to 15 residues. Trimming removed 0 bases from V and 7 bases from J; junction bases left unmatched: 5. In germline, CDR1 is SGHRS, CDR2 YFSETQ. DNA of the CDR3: TGCGCCAGCAGCTTGGCCCTCGGACAGGGTGAAAAACTGTTTTTT. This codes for CASSLALGQGEKLFF.

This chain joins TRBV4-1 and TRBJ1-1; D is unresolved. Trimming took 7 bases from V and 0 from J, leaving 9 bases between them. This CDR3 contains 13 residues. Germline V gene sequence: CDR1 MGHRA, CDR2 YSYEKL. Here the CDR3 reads CASKFSLNTEAFF. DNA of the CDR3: TGCGCCAGCAAATTCAGCTTGAACACTGAAGCTTTCTTT.

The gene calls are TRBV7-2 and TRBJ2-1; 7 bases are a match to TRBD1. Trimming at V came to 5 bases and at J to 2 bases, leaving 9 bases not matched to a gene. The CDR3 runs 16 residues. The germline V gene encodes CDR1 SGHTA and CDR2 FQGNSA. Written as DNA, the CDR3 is TGTGCCAGCAGCCGGAGACGGGACAGCCCCTACAATGAGCAGTTCTTC. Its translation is CASSRRRDSPYNEQFF.

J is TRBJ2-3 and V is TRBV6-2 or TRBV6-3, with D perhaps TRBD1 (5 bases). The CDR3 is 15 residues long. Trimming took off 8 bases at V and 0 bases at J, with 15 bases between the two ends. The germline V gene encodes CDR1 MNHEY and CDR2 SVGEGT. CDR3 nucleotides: TGTGCCAGCTCTAGAGTTCAGGGTAGCACAGATACGCAGTATTTT. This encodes CASSRVQGSTDTQYF.

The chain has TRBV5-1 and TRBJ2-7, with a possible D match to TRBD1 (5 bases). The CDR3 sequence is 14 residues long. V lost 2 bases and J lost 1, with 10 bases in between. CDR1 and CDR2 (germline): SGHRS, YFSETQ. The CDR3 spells CASSFHTGSYEQYV. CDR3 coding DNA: TGCGCCAGCAGCTTTCATACAGGATCCTACGAGCAGTACGTC.